The next 9 T cell receptor beta chains were all read from a single sample in a study of OX40 agonist ivuxolimab in advanced cancers. TCRdb keeps only in-frame clones here, not all; method: immunoSEQ multiplex PCR. The sample yields roughly 30,000 clones, 81% seen once. The sequences come from CD4+ or CD8+ T cells sorted from blood, collected in a trial of the OX40 agonist ivuxolimab. The origin of the receptors is an adult with an advanced solid tumor such as melanoma, head and neck, liver or kidney cancer.

The V and J genes are TRBV2 and TRBJ2-3; 7 positions match TRBD1. V dropped 5 bases and J dropped 1; count of bases not matched to a gene: 3. There are 14 residues in the CDR3. Germline assignment: CDR1 SNHLY and CDR2 FYNNEI. As DNA, the CDR3 is TGTGCCAGCAGTCTCACAGGGGGCACAGATACGCAGTATTTT. Translation: CASSLTGGTDTQYF.

CDR3 bases: TGTGCCAGCAGCTTAGTCGGACTAGCGACAGATACGCAGTATTTT. Its protein is CASSLVGLATDTQYF. The V and J genes are TRBV7-2 and TRBJ2-3; 9 bases map to TRBD2. CDR3 size: 15 residues. CDR1 SGHTA and CDR2 FQGNSA come from the germline V gene. The J segment lost 3 bases and the V segment lost 1 base, leaving 2 bases of the junction unmatched. Full variable domain (remainder filled in from reference TRBV7-2 and TRBJ2-3): GAGVSQSPSNKVTEKGKDVELRCDPISGHTALYWYRQSLGQGLEFLIYFQGNSAPDKSGLPSDRFSAERTGGSVSTLTIQRTQQEDSAVYLCASSLVGLATDTQYFGPGTRLTVL.

CDR3 DNA sequence: TGTGCCAGCAGCCCACAGACAGGGGATGGGGCAGATACGCAGTATTTT. Residues: CASSPQTGDGADTQYF. V gene TRBV7-2 combines with J gene TRBJ2-3; 8 bases line up with TRBD1. CDR1 is SGHTA and CDR2 is FQGNSA in the germline V gene. The CDR3 is made up of 16 amino acids. Trimming took 5 bases from V and 4 from J; bases not matched to a gene: 11.

This clone was picked up one time. V usage is TRBV18 and J usage is TRBJ1-5; D not resolved. The CDR3 is made up of 15 amino acids. Germline values: CDR1 KGHSH, CDR2 LQKENI. V was cut by 6 bases and J by 7 bases, with 19 bases left in between. CDR3 region: CASSHNRPVGQPQHF. CDR3 nucleotide sequence: TGTGCCAGCTCCCACAATAGGCCCGTCGGGCAGCCCCAGCATTTT.

V gene TRBV9 combines with J gene TRBJ1-5; TRBD1 might be the D (6 bases). The germline CDR1 and CDR2 sequences are SGDLS and YYNGEE. V was clipped by 7 bases and J by 4 bases, with 12 bases between them. This CDR3 has 13 residues. The CDR3 nucleotides are TGTGCCAGCTCGCCAGGGGTTAATCAGCCCCAGCATTTT. Translating it yields CASSPGVNQPQHF.

The gene calls are TRBV28 and TRBJ2-1; TRBD2 matches 7 bases. Germline V gene sequence: CDR1 MDHEN, CDR2 SYDVKM. The CDR3 is 15 amino acids. The V and J ends lost 6 bases and 7 bases, in that order; junction bases with no gene match: 12. DNA of the CDR3: TGTGCCAGCAGCTCCCCGGGGGGTCCGAGGAATGAGCAGTTCTTC. Encoded protein: CASSSPGGPRNEQFF.

Regarding this clone: No conserved phenylalanine or tryptophan ends this CDR3, so it is likely a read error. The chain carries TRBV11-2 and TRBJ1-2; a possible D gene is TRBD1 (5 bases). The CDR3 has 12 amino acids. Germline V CDR1 and CDR2: SGHAT, FQNNGV. The V and J ends lost 5 bases and 5 bases respectively, with 9 bases between them. The CDR3 reads CASSEGPYGYTL. The CDR3 region has the DNA TGTGCCAGCAGCGAGGGACCTTATGGCTACACCCTC.

The rearrangement uses TRBV6-1 and TRBJ2-5; no clear D. In germline, CDR1 is MNHNS, CDR2 SASEGT. V was cut by 3 bases and J by 0 bases, with 11 bases left in between. The CDR3 totals 15 residues. The CDR3 DNA reads TGTGCCAGCAGTGATTACGGGCGGAACCAAGAGACCCAGTACTTC. As protein: CASSDYGRNQETQYF.

This clone appeared a few times. The CDR3 here is CASRPGELYSNQPQHF. In DNA, the CDR3 is TGTGCCAGCAGGCCCGGGGAACTTTATAGCAATCAGCCCCAGCATTTT. The gene calls are TRBV6-8 and TRBJ1-5; D gene ambiguous. The V and J ends lost 6 bases and 0 bases respectively, with 15 bases between them. The CDR3 has 16 amino acids. Germline V gives CDR1 MNHGY, CDR2 SAAAGT.